These T cell receptor beta chains were read from a single sample in a study of cytomegalovirus exposure and HLA in healthy donors. TCRdb's copy holds only in-frame clones and misses some; the assay was immunoSEQ multiplex PCR. Of about 140,000 clones in the sample, more than 60% are singletons; the top ten hold about 11%. Sequencing was performed on PBMCs. The receptors here all came from a man aged 18 to 29 in good health and CMV-seropositive. Both conserved end residues are trimmed from each CDR3. The order of the fields is CDR3 protein, clone size, V gene, D gene. D genes are given only for firm matches. Clone size appears in some rows only: once, few, many, or a class for an expanded clone.

cdr3_aa: ASSLRREFGNEQF; clone_size: .; v_call: TRBV5-1; d_call: TRBD2
cdr3_aa: ASSYGFSYGYT; clone_size: .; v_call: TRBV28; d_call: .
cdr3_aa: ASSFAGGPDEQF; clone_size: .; v_call: TRBV5-1; d_call: TRBD2
cdr3_aa: ASSPRRDSYNEQF; clone_size: .; v_call: TRBV7-9; d_call: .
cdr3_aa: ASSEQGGTEAF; clone_size: .; v_call: TRBV2; d_call: .
cdr3_aa: ASSSRGTGDNYGYT; clone_size: .; v_call: TRBV9; d_call: .
cdr3_aa: ASSQGQNQPQH; clone_size: .; v_call: TRBV4-1; d_call: .
cdr3_aa: ASSPQKLNQDEQY; clone_size: .; v_call: TRBV18; d_call: .
cdr3_aa: ASRRRGGGGGAFGYGYT; clone_size: once; v_call: TRBV28; d_call: .
cdr3_aa: ASWEGYNEQF; clone_size: few; v_call: TRBV28; d_call: TRBD2
cdr3_aa: ASSLRPGLGYYEQY; clone_size: .; v_call: TRBV7-2; d_call: TRBD2
cdr3_aa: ASSPPGLGGTQY; clone_size: .; v_call: TRBV19; d_call: .
cdr3_aa: AFGTTVEQF; clone_size: .; v_call: TRBV21-1; d_call: .
cdr3_aa: ASSYARGSGGTQY; clone_size: .; v_call: TRBV6-6; d_call: TRBD1
cdr3_aa: AWSFEASGRETQY; clone_size: once; v_call: TRBV30; d_call: TRBD2
cdr3_aa: ATSRRGREAPDTQY; clone_size: .; v_call: TRBV15; d_call: .
cdr3_aa: ATSRDSGEIQPQH; clone_size: .; v_call: TRBV15; d_call: .
cdr3_aa: ASSQEVSLSGGYT; clone_size: .; v_call: TRBV4-1; d_call: .
cdr3_aa: ASSLLRQGVDRNTEAF; clone_size: .; v_call: TRBV5-1; d_call: TRBD1
cdr3_aa: ALRTGENTGELF; clone_size: .; v_call: TRBV18; d_call: TRBD1
cdr3_aa: ASSVDPGTGLYGYT; clone_size: .; v_call: TRBV9; d_call: TRBD1
cdr3_aa: ASSPDPTGGIKLNQPQH; clone_size: .; v_call: TRBV28; d_call: TRBD1
cdr3_aa: ASSPLTSGSLQETQY; clone_size: .; v_call: TRBV28; d_call: TRBD2
cdr3_aa: ASSAGTSGYLWQY; clone_size: .; v_call: TRBV19; d_call: TRBD2
cdr3_aa: ASSVDRTGWELDYT; clone_size: once; v_call: TRBV9; d_call: TRBD1
cdr3_aa: AWGPGGREQY; clone_size: .; v_call: TRBV30; d_call: .
cdr3_aa: ASSYFKSSYNEQF; clone_size: .; v_call: TRBV6-9; d_call: .
cdr3_aa: ATGLAGYEQY; clone_size: .; v_call: TRBV2; d_call: TRBD2
cdr3_aa: AWRSSGANVLT; clone_size: .; v_call: TRBV30; d_call: .
cdr3_aa: ASSLGQLRTEAF; clone_size: .; v_call: TRBV7-2; d_call: .
cdr3_aa: ASSEPGLASYEQY; clone_size: few; v_call: TRBV6-1; d_call: TRBD2
cdr3_aa: ASSSGQLNEKLF; clone_size: .; v_call: TRBV28; d_call: TRBD1
cdr3_aa: AWSPPGLAGLEQY; clone_size: .; v_call: TRBV30; d_call: TRBD2
cdr3_aa: ASRSGTGGYEQY; clone_size: .; v_call: TRBV5-1; d_call: TRBD1
cdr3_aa: ATSREKFTGAVYNEQF; clone_size: .; v_call: TRBV15; d_call: .
cdr3_aa: ASSIRGQAIVQY; clone_size: .; v_call: TRBV19; d_call: TRBD1
cdr3_aa: ASSFWTSGSFETQY; clone_size: .; v_call: TRBV11-2; d_call: TRBD2
cdr3_aa: ASSSPGAKGGEQF; clone_size: .; v_call: TRBV19; d_call: .
cdr3_aa: ASSPQIAGGLGDTQY; clone_size: .; v_call: TRBV7-8; d_call: TRBD2
cdr3_aa: ASSLDRRGTTEAF; clone_size: .; v_call: TRBV27; d_call: .
cdr3_aa: AWSGQMNTEAF; clone_size: .; v_call: TRBV30; d_call: .
cdr3_aa: ASSHKDTQY; clone_size: .; v_call: TRBV6-5; d_call: .
cdr3_aa: ASSSGTSGDSYNEQF; clone_size: .; v_call: TRBV4-2; d_call: TRBD2